Listed here is a single T cell receptor (beta chain). The method was immunoSEQ multiplex PCR; TCRdb's version includes in-frame clones alone and lacks a portion of them. This table has over 150,000 clones, approximately 92% appearing once. This specimen comes from a study of control samples from healthy donors and cancer patients. V was cut by 7 bases and J by 7 bases, with 13 bases left in between. The CDR3 loop spans 12 amino acids. The germline gives CDR1 SEHNR, CDR2 FQNEAQ (reference sequence). The V call is TRBV7-9, the J call TRBJ2-5; a possible D gene is TRBD2 (5 bases). This clonotype was sampled from a woman in her forties in good health. The source material was blood. DNA of the CDR3: TGTGCCAGCACCCGCATTGAGGGGACCCAGTACTTC. This gives the protein CASTRIEGTQYF.